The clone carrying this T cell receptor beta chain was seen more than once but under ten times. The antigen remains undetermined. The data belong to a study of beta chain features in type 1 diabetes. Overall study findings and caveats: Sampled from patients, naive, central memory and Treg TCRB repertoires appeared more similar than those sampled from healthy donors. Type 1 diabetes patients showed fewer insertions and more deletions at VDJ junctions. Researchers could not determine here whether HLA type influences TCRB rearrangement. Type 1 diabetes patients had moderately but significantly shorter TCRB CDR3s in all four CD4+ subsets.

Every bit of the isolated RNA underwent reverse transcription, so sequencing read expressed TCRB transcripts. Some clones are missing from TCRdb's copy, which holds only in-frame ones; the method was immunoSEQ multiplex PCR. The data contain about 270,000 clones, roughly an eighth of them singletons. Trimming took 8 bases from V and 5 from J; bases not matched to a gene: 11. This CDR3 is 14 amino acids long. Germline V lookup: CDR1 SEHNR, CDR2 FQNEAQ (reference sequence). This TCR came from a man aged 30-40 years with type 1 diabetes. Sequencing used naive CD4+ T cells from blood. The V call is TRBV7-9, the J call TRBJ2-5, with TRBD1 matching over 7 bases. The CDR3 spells CASVRDSFVETQYF. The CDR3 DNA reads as TGTGCCAGCGTCCGGGACAGTTTCGTGGAGACCCAGTACTTC.